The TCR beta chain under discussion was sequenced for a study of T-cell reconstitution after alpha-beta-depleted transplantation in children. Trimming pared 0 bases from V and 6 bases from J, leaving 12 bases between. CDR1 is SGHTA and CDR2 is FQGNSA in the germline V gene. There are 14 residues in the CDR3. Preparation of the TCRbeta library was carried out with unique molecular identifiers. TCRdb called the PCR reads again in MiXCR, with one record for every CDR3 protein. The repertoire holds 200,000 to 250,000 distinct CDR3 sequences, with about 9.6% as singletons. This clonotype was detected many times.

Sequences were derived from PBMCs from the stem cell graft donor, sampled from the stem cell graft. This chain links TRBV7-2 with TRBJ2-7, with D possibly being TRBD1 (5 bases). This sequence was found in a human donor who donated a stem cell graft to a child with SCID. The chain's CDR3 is CASSLARQGLEQYF. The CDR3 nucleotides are TGTGCCAGCAGCTTAGCGCGGCAGGGTCTCGAGCAGTACTTC.